Presented here are 31 T cell receptor beta chains from one specimen sequenced in a study of vaccination effects on CD4 cells after COVID-19. Profiled with immunoSEQ multiplex PCR; TCRdb holds only in-frame clones, not every one. The sample has some 61,000 clones, under 85% seen once. Expansion with viral peptide pools was applied to antigen-specific CD4+ T cells by the ViraFEST assay prior to sequencing. Once cultured for 10 days, the cells underwent separation to obtain CD4+ T cells. All participants had two doses of either the BNT162b2 or mRNA-1273 vaccine. These receptors have no identified antigens. The sequencing used CD4+ T cells from PBMCs cultured with HCoV-OC43 spike peptides, collected after COVID-19 vaccination. Subset in this sample: HCoV-OC43 spike overlapping peptide pool stimulation. The receptors derive from a human donor who received a COVID-19 vaccine.

The J gene is TRBJ2-3, the V gene TRBV7-2; TRBD2 matches 13 bases. The CDR3 sequence is 18 residues long. In germline, CDR1 is SGHTA, CDR2 FQGNSA. J was trimmed by 6 bases and V by 5 bases; bases with no gene match: 14. CDR3 in amino acids: CASSRSLLAGGPRDTQYF. CDR3 coding DNA: TGTGCCAGCAGCCGCTCCTTACTAGCGGGGGGGCCTCGGGATACGCAGTATTTT.

This clone has a handful of counts. The chain employs TRBV4-1 and TRBJ2-2; D is tentatively TRBD1 or TRBD2 (6 bases each). Germline assignment: CDR1 MGHRA and CDR2 YSYEKL. Between the trimmed V and J ends, which lost 1 base and 6 bases, there was a span of 12 bases. The CDR3 is 15 residues long. The DNA of the CDR3 is TGCGCCAGCAGCCAAGCTATAAGGGGGGCCGGGGAGCTGTTTTTT. It yields the protein CASSQAIRGAGELFF.

The chain combines TRBV7-3 with TRBJ2-1; D may be TRBD2 (6 bases). The CDR3 is 13 amino acids. The germline V and J ends were trimmed by 5 bases and 8 bases, with 13 bases remaining between them. The germline CDR1 and CDR2 sequences are SGHTA and FQGTGA. The CDR3 DNA reads TGTGCCAGCAGCACCGACAGACTAGATGAGCAGTTCTTC. This codes for CASSTDRLDEQFF.

The genes are TRBV29-1 and TRBJ1-1, with a tentative D call TRBD1 (5 bases). CDR1 is SQVTM and CDR2 is ANQGSEA in the germline V gene. CDR3 size: 13 residues. Trimming pared 4 bases from V and 4 bases from J, leaving 13 bases between. For the CDR3, the DNA is TGCAGCGTTGTAAGGGGCGCGACCACTGAAGCTTTCTTT. Its protein is CSVVRGATTEAFF.

The gene calls are TRBV27 and TRBJ2-2; D perhaps matches TRBD1 (8 bases). V lost 3 bases and J lost 2, with 13 bases in between. The CDR3 has 16 residues. Germline CDR1 is MNHEY and CDR2 is SMNVEV (reference sequence). The CDR3 loop reads CASSFDRGLNTGELFF. DNA for the CDR3: TGTGCCAGCAGTTTTGACAGGGGACTAAACACCGGGGAGCTGTTTTTT.

The rearrangement uses TRBV18 and TRBJ2-5; 7 bases agree with TRBD1. This CDR3 spans 17 amino acids. J was trimmed by 3 bases and V by 6 bases; bases with no gene match: 16. The V gene's germline CDR1 is KGHSH and CDR2 LQKENI. The CDR3 region is CASSPTGDTARKETQYF. CDR3 coding DNA: TGTGCCAGCTCGCCCACAGGGGACACTGCCAGAAAAGAGACCCAGTACTTC.

The J gene is TRBJ2-5, the V gene TRBV12-5; D unclear. Per germline, CDR1 LGHNT and CDR2 FRNRAP. The CDR3 loop spans 12 amino acids. Trimming took off 2 bases at V and 3 bases at J, with 4 bases between the two ends. Here the CDR3 reads CASGLMEETQYF. The CDR3 DNA follows: TGTGCTAGTGGTTTGATGGAAGAGACCCAGTACTTC.

The chain recombines TRBV9 with TRBJ1-1; 7 bases fit TRBD1. CDR1 SGDLS and CDR2 YYNGEE come from the germline V gene. The V gene end was trimmed by 2 bases and the J gene end by 5 bases; junction bases not matched to a gene: 9. The CDR3 has 15 amino acids. CDR3: CASSVGDRVWTEAFF. Written as DNA, the CDR3 is TGTGCCAGCAGCGTCGGAGACAGGGTCTGGACTGAAGCTTTCTTT.

The chain joins TRBV4-1 to TRBJ1-2; possible D gene TRBD1, 6 bases. The CDR3 is made up of 14 amino acids. Germline V gives CDR1 MGHRA, CDR2 YSYEKL. V lost 4 bases, J lost 8 bases, and 17 bases lay in between. The DNA for the CDR3 is TGCGCCAGCAGCCCGGTTGGGGGCCCCCCCGGCTACACCTTC. Translated, it gives CASSPVGGPPGYTF.

The gene calls are TRBV2 and TRBJ2-4; D unclear. Trimming pared 7 bases from V and 1 base from J, leaving 14 bases between. From germline, CDR1 is SNHLY and CDR2 FYNNEI. The CDR3 covers 15 residues. The CDR3 reads CASTGRLNAKNIQYF. As DNA, the CDR3 is TGTGCCAGCACAGGTCGTCTGAATGCCAAAAACATTCAGTACTTC.

The J gene is TRBJ2-2, the V gene TRBV18; possibly TRBD1 or TRBD2 for D (5 bases each). Trimming shortened V by 2 bases and J by 0 bases, and 7 bases separated the two germline ends. The CDR3 is 15 residues long. Germline lookup yields CDR1 KGHSH and CDR2 LQKENI. In nucleotides, the CDR3 is TGTGCCAGCTCACCATGGGGGACGAACACCGGGGAGCTGTTTTTT. This sequence encodes CASSPWGTNTGELFF. The entire variable domain, with the rest obtained from reference TRBV18 and TRBJ2-2, is as follows: NAGVMQNPRHLVRRRGQEARLRCSPMKGHSHVYWYRQLPEEGLKFMVYLQKENIIDESGMPKERFSAEFPKEGPSILRIQQVVRGDSAAYFCASSPWGTNTGELFFGEGSRLTVL.

The J gene is TRBJ2-7, the V gene TRBV5-1; 8 bases fit TRBD1. V lost 4 bases and J lost 3; bases outside the gene matches: 6. The CDR3 totals 14 residues. Per the germline V gene, CDR1 is SGHRS and CDR2 is YFSETQ. This CDR3 is CASSLGGQGYEQYV. The CDR3 nucleotides are TGCGCCAGCAGCCTAGGCGGACAGGGCTACGAGCAGTACGTC.

V and J are TRBV3-1 (or the pseudogene TRBV3-2) and TRBJ2-2; tentative D call: TRBD1 (5 bases). The CDR3 is made up of 14 amino acids. The V gene lost 6 bases and the J gene lost 0 bases, with 8 bases spanning the gap. Germline values: CDR1 LGHDT, CDR2 YNNKEL (reference sequence). CDR3 sequence (DNA): TGTGCCAGCAGTCGGACAACGAACACCGGGGAGCTGTTTTTT. Translation: CASSRTTNTGELFF.

This chain links TRBV7-3 with TRBJ2-3; 11 nucleotides match TRBD2. The V segment lost 5 bases and the J segment 6 bases; nucleotides outside the gene matches: 16. In germline, CDR1 is SGHTA, CDR2 FQGTGA. This CDR3 comprises 18 residues. This CDR3 is CASSRFGVAGGQLDTQYF. CDR3 coding DNA: TGTGCCAGCAGCCGCTTCGGGGTAGCGGGGGGGCAGTTGGATACGCAGTATTTT.

This clone has just a few counts. The genes are TRBV9 and TRBJ2-1; D not resolved. V was trimmed by 0 bases and J by 7 bases, leaving 8 bases between them. The CDR3 totals 13 residues. The germline gives CDR1 SGDLS, CDR2 YYNGEE. The CDR3 nucleotides are TGTGCCAGCAGCGTAGGGACCGAGAATGAGCAGTTCTTC. As protein: CASSVGTENEQFF.

The chain has TRBV5-4 and TRBJ2-7; 9 bases are shared with TRBD1. CDR3 size: 13 residues. The germline gives CDR1 SGHNT, CDR2 YYREEE (reference sequence). This CDR3 reads CASSPGRGTGLDV. DNA for the CDR3: TGTGCCAGCAGCCCTGGTCGTGGGACAGGGCTAGACGTC.

The rearrangement joins TRBV6-5 to TRBJ1-5; 9 bases agree with TRBD1. V lost 6 bases, J lost 4 bases, and 4 bases stayed unmatched. This CDR3 is built from 14 residues. Germline lookup yields CDR1 MNHEY and CDR2 SVGAGI. The DNA for the CDR3 is TGTGCCAGCAGGGGAGACAGGGGGAATCAGCCCCAGCATTTT. It encodes CASRGDRGNQPQHF.

This clone was picked up a small number of times. This rearrangement joins TRBV9 to TRBJ2-5; either TRBD1 or TRBD2 may supply D (6 bases each). The CDR3 sequence is 14 residues long. Germline V CDR1 and CDR2: SGDLS, YYNGEE. Trimming removed 2 bases from V and 5 bases from J, with 13 bases in between. CDR3 in amino acids: CASSVVGGGETQYF. DNA for the CDR3: TGTGCCAGCAGCGTTGTCGGGGGCGGGGAGACCCAGTACTTC.

This chain joins TRBV7-2 and TRBJ2-5; maybe TRBD2 (5 bases). Germline V lookup: CDR1 SGHTA, CDR2 FQGNSA. Between the trimmed V and J ends, which lost 5 bases and 4 bases, there was a span of 17 bases. The CDR3 has 15 amino acids. The CDR3 DNA is TGTGCCAGCAGCCCCCAATGGTACCGGGGAGAGACCCAGTACTTC. Translating gives CASSPQWYRGETQYF.

The V and J genes are TRBV9 and TRBJ1-2; D remains ambiguous. Trimming pared 2 bases from V and 0 bases from J, leaving 11 bases between. The CDR3 sequence is 15 residues long. Germline lookup yields CDR1 SGDLS and CDR2 YYNGEE. The CDR3 region has the DNA TGTGCCAGCAGCGTTGGGGAGGGAGCTAACTATGGCTACACCTTC. It is translated as CASSVGEGANYGYTF.

The rearrangement joins TRBV6-5 to TRBJ2-6, with TRBD2 as a possible D gene (7 bases). Germline assignment: CDR1 MNHEY and CDR2 SVGAGI. V dropped 4 bases and J dropped 1 base, with 11 bases sitting between them. The CDR3 sequence is 16 residues long. The CDR3 DNA is TGTGCCAGCAGTTTACAGGGAGGGTCTGGGGCCAACGTCCTGACTTTC. Protein product: CASSLQGGSGANVLTF.

The chain uses TRBV5-1 and TRBJ2-2, with 8 bases aligning to TRBD1. The CDR3 loop spans 17 amino acids. Unmatched junction bases numbered 9, after V lost 1 base and J lost 4 bases. CDR1 is SGHRS, CDR2 YFSETQ, per germline. Written as DNA, the CDR3 is TGCGCCAGCAGCTTGCCGGGCAGGGGGCTCAGCACCGGGGAGCTGTTTTTT. This codes for CASSLPGRGLSTGELFF.

This clone appeared a single time. The chain joins TRBV5-6 to TRBJ2-3; TRBD1 might be the D (5 bases). The CDR3 sequence is 14 residues long. The germline CDR1 and CDR2 sequences are SGHDT and YYEEEE. V lost 0 bases and J 3 bases, leaving 8 bases between the germline ends. CDR3 region: CASSLGRTTDTQYF. In nucleotides, the CDR3 is TGTGCCAGCAGCTTGGGACGGACAACAGATACGCAGTATTTT. Complete variable domain (other parts from reference TRBV5-6 and TRBJ2-3): DAGVTQSPTHLIKTRGQQVTLRCSPKSGHDTVSWYQQALGQGPQFIFQYYEEEERQRGNFPDRFSGHQFPNYSSELNVNALLLGDSALYLCASSLGRTTDTQYFGPGTRLTVL.

The chain combines TRBV2 with TRBJ2-1, with a possible D match to TRBD2 (6 bases). The germline V gene has CDR1 SNHLY and CDR2 FYNNEI. Trimming shortened V by 2 bases and J by 4 bases, and 12 bases separated the two germline ends. The CDR3 has 15 residues. Here the CDR3 DNA reads TGTGCCAGCAGTGAATTGGGGGGAAGTTACAATGAGCAGTTCTTC. Its translation: CASSELGGSYNEQFF.

The sample holds a few counts of this clone. The chain joins TRBV12-3 or TRBV12-4 to TRBJ1-1; D is uncertain. This CDR3 is 12 amino acids long. V lost 4 bases, J lost 3 bases, and 6 bases lay in between. The CDR3 spells CASSSGYTEAFF. DNA of the CDR3: TGTGCCAGCAGTTCGGGTTACACTGAAGCTTTCTTT.

The chain uses TRBV9 and TRBJ2-2, with D unclear. Trimming pared 0 bases from V and 4 bases from J, leaving 10 bases between. Looked up from germline, CDR1 is SGDLS and CDR2 is YYNGEE. The CDR3 runs 15 residues. For the CDR3, the DNA is TGTGCCAGCAGCGTAGCGATCGGCTTCACCGGGGAGCTGTTTTTT. Translation gives CASSVAIGFTGELFF.

This clone has only a few counts. This chain joins TRBV4-1 and TRBJ1-5; the match to TRBD1 covers 9 bases. After removal of 0 bases from V and 0 bases from J, the junction contained 9 bases not matched to a gene. Germline CDR1 and CDR2: MGHRA and YSYEKL. There are 19 residues in the CDR3. The CDR3 loop reads CASSQDVTGGTYSNQPQHF. The CDR3 bases are TGCGCCAGCAGCCAAGACGTGACAGGGGGGACCTATAGCAATCAGCCCCAGCATTTT.

The rearrangement uses TRBV5-6 and TRBJ1-1, with unresolved D. Germline CDR1 reads SGHDT; CDR2 reads YYEEEE. This CDR3 spans 14 amino acids. V was clipped by 1 base and J by 2 bases, with 9 bases between them. Here the CDR3 reads CASSLFNRNTEAFF. CDR3 coding DNA: TGTGCCAGCAGCTTGTTTAACAGAAACACTGAAGCTTTCTTT. The whole variable domain, remainder taken from reference TRBV5-6 and TRBJ1-1, is DAGVTQSPTHLIKTRGQQVTLRCSPKSGHDTVSWYQQALGQGPQFIFQYYEEEERQRGNFPDRFSGHQFPNYSSELNVNALLLGDSALYLCASSLFNRNTEAFFGQGTRLTVV.

This rearrangement joins TRBV6-2 or TRBV6-3 to TRBJ2-3; no clear D. Deletions cut 5 bases from V and 6 bases from J, with 15 bases between. CDR1 is MNHEY, CDR2 SVGEGT, per germline. This CDR3 comprises 14 residues. The CDR3: CASSRYESRDTQYF. For the CDR3, the DNA is TGTGCCAGCAGTCGGTACGAGTCTAGGGATACGCAGTATTTT.

The CDR3 sequence is CAWSGKGLNEKLFF. The CDR3 DNA follows: TGTGCCTGGAGTGGAAAGGGCCTTAATGAAAAACTGTTTTTT. The chain couples TRBV30 to TRBJ1-4; no clear D. The CDR3 length is 14 residues. Germline V gives CDR1 GTSNPN, CDR2 SVGIG (reference sequence). The V gene lost 1 base and the J gene lost 4 bases, with 10 bases spanning the gap.

This chain links TRBV6-6 with TRBJ2-7; maybe TRBD2 (6 bases). With 4 bases removed from V and 0 bases from J, the gap between germline ends came to 16 bases. The CDR3 contains 16 residues. Germline lookup yields CDR1 MNHNY and CDR2 SVGAGI (reference sequence). In DNA form, the CDR3 reads TGTGCCAGCAGTTCTGCCGGGACTCAAAGCTCCTACGAGCAGTACGTC. Translation gives CASSSAGTQSSYEQYV.